This TCR beta chain came from a study of blood T cell repertoires in COVID-19. Some clones are missing from TCRdb's copy, which holds only in-frame ones; the method was immunoSEQ multiplex PCR. The sample lists about 240,000 clones, 85% to 90% occurring once. There are 20 residues in the CDR3. Unmatched junction bases numbered 15, after V lost 0 bases and J lost 0 bases. Germline V gives CDR1 GTSNPN, CDR2 SVGIG (reference sequence). Sample: peripheral blood. The clonotype comes from a man between 60 and 75 years old with acute or convalescent COVID-19. J is TRBJ1-3 and V is TRBV30; 9 nucleotides match TRBD1. For the CDR3, the DNA is TGTGCCTGGAGTGTAGGTACAGGGGGCTTTTTCTTCTCCTCTGGAAACACCATATATTTT. Protein product: CAWSVGTGGFFFSSGNTIYF.